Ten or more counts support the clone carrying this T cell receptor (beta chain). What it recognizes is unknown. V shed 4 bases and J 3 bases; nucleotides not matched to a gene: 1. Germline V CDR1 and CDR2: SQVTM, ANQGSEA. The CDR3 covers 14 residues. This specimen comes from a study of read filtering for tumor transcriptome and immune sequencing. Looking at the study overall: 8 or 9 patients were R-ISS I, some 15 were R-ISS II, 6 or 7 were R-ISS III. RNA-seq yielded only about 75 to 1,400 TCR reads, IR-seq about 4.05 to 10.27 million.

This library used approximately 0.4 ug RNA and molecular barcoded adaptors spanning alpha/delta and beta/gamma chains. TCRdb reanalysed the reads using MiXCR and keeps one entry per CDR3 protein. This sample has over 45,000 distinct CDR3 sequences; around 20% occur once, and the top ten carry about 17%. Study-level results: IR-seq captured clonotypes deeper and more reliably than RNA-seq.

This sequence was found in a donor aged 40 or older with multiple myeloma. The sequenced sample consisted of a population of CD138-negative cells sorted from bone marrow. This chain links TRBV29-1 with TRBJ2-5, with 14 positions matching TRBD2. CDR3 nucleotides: TGCAGCGTTGGGGGACTAGCGGGAGAAGAGACCCAGTACTTC. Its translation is CSVGGLAGEETQYF.